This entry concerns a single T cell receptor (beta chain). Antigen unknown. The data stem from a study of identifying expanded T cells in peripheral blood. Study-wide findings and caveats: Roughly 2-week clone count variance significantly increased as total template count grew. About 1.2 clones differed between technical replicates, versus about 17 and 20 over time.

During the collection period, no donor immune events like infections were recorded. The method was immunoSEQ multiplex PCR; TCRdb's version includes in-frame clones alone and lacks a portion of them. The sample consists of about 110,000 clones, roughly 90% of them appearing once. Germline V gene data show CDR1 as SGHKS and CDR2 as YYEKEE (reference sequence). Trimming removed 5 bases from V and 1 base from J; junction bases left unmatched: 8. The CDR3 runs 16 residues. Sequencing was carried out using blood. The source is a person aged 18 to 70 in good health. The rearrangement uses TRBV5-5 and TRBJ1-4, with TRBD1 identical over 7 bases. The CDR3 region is CASRRDSGGTNEKLFF. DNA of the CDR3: TGTGCCAGCAGGAGGGACAGTGGGGGAACTAATGAAAAACTGTTTTTT. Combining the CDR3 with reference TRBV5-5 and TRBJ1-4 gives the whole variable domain DAGVTQSPTHLIKTRGQQVTLRCSPISGHKSVSWYQQVLGQGPQFIFQYYEKEERGRGNFPDRFSARQFPNYSSELNVNALLLGDSALYLCASRRDSGGTNEKLFFGSGTQLSVL.